One sample yielded the 5 T cell receptor beta chains listed below, sequenced in a study of cytomegalovirus exposure and HLA in healthy donors (dated by TCRdb to the late 2010s). The library was prepared using the immunoSEQ multiplex PCR assay. The multiplex PCR relied on a mix of 60 forward primers for TCR Vbeta segments and 13 reverse primers for TCR Jbeta segments. In TCRdb, the immuneACCESS table is reduced to in-frame sequences with V and J assigned. These tables do not hold every clone; where another copy was compared, an unresolved V gene accounts for under half, and the others remain unexplained. This sample has some 130,000 clones in its table, and around 77% of those were observed once. In total, the top ten clones hold approximately 2% of the sample. The sample was PBMCs. The receptors originated from a young man in good health and CMV-seronegative.

This clone was observed a few times. The rearrangement uses TRBV5-1 and TRBJ2-1, with no clear D. Germline V CDR1 and CDR2: SGHRS, YFSETQ. Trimming shortened V by 4 bases and J by 0 bases, and 11 bases separated the two germline ends. This CDR3 comprises 15 residues. The CDR3 reads CASSPALSSYNEQFF. The CDR3 DNA follows: TGCGCCAGCAGCCCAGCGTTGAGCTCCTACAATGAGCAGTTCTTC. Looking up the rest from reference TRBV5-1 and TRBJ2-1 gives the full variable domain: KAGVTQTPRYLIKTRGQQVTLSCSPISGHRSVSWYQQTPGQGLQFLFEYFSETQRNKGNFPGRFSGRQFSNSRSEMNVSTLELGDSALYLCASSPALSSYNEQFFGPGTRLTVL.

The genes are TRBV7-9 and TRBJ2-7; tentative D call: TRBD1 (6 bases). Trimming removed 1 base from V and 6 bases from J, with 10 bases in between. Germline CDR1 reads SEHNR; CDR2 reads FQNEAQ (reference sequence). The length of the CDR3 is 13 residues. The CDR3 DNA follows: TGTGCCAGCAGCTTAGACAGGGCCGGCGAGCAGTACTTC. Translated, it gives CASSLDRAGEQYF.

The chain carries TRBV5-1 and TRBJ2-3, with 9 bases lining up with TRBD1. Germline V gene lookup returns CDR1 SGHRS and CDR2 YFSETQ. The CDR3 loop spans 16 amino acids. V was clipped by 4 bases and J by 2 bases; unmatched bases: 8. The CDR3 nucleotides are TGCGCCAGCAGCCCGGGGACAGGGTTTTCCACAGATACGCAGTATTTT. It codes for CASSPGTGFSTDTQYF.

This chain uses TRBV19 with TRBJ2-7, with 13 bases that match TRBD2. Germline V gene data show CDR1 as LNHDA and CDR2 as SQIVND (reference sequence). CDR3 length equals 16 residues. J lost 5 bases, V lost 6 bases, and 10 bases had no gene match. CDR3 coding DNA: TGTGCCAGTAGCCCACCCGGGACTAGCGGGGTGCACGAGCAGTACTTC. Amino acids: CASSPPGTSGVHEQYF.

This clone has just a few counts. V is TRBV28 and J is TRBJ1-2, with D perhaps matching TRBD1 (6 bases). The CDR3 is made up of 14 amino acids. Germline loops: CDR1 MDHEN, CDR2 SYDVKM. V lost 7 bases and J 7 bases, leaving 19 bases between the germline ends. The CDR3 DNA reads as TGTGCCAGCACCACACCGGGACAAGACTTTGGCTACACCTTC. Residues: CASTTPGQDFGYTF.